This is a list of T cell receptor beta chains from one sample in a study of T cells in Graves' hyperthyroidism and ophthalmopathy. TCRdb analysed the multiplex PCR reads with MiXCR anew, one entry per CDR3 protein. The profile covers about 640,000 distinct CDR3 sequences, with around 20% appearing a single time and under 35% taken by the ten largest. The sequencing input was blood. All receptors derive from a man aged 30 to 39 with Graves' ophthalmopathy. The CDR3 runs from the conserved cysteine through the conserved F or W. D genes are given only for firm matches. Clone size is given for some rows only: seen once, a few or many times, or a class if the clone is expanded.

v_gene	j_gene	abundance	d_gene	CDR3nt	CDR3aa
TRBV11-2	TRBJ2-7	many	TRBD2	TGTGCCAGCAGCTTAGACCCGACTAGCGGCGGATACGAGCAGTACTTC	CASSLDPTSGGYEQYF
TRBV7-9	TRBJ1-5	-	-	TGTGCCAGCAGCTCCGGGACTGGGGTTCTTCATCAGCCCCAGCATTTT	CASSSGTGVLHQPQHF
TRBV14	TRBJ1-2	few	-	TGTGCCAGCAGCCGGACCCGGCAGATGGGGGGCTACACCTTC	CASSRTRQMGGYTF
TRBV28	TRBJ1-2	-	TRBD1	TGTGCCAGCAGTCCTATGACAGGGAGTGGCTACACCTTC	CASSPMTGSGYTF
TRBV11-2	TRBJ2-5	few	-	TGTGCCAGCAGTTGGGCGGGGAACGCGTTGAAAGAGACCCAGTACTTC	CASSWAGNALKETQYF
TRBV6-5	TRBJ2-5	-	-	TGTGCCAGCAGTTACCTTCGGGCCCAGTACTTC	CASSYLRAQYF
TRBV13	TRBJ1-4	-	-	TGTGCCAGCTCGCACGGGGAACATGAAAAACTGTTTTTT	CASSHGEHEKLFF
TRBV11-2	TRBJ2-7	-	TRBD1	TGTGCCAGCAGGCGGGGGACAGGGGGCGGCGGCGAGCAGTACTTC	CASRRGTGGGGEQYF
TRBV19	TRBJ2-5	-	TRBD1	TGTGCCAGTAGTAGACGACAGGGACAAGAGACCCAGTACTTC	CASSRRQGQETQYF
TRBV28	TRBJ2-1	many	TRBD1	TGTGCCAGCAGTTTATTCGGGACAGGGAGGAGGAATGAGCAGTTCTTC	CASSLFGTGRRNEQFF
TRBV28	TRBJ2-7	-	TRBD1	TGTGCCAGCGGAGGGACAGGCCCCTACGAGCAGTACTTC	CASGGTGPYEQYF
TRBV20-1	TRBJ2-7	few	TRBD2	TGCAGTGCTCCCCGACTAGCGGGACGGCACGAGCAGTACTTC	CSAPRLAGRHEQYF
TRBV9	TRBJ2-2	-	TRBD2	TGTGCCAGCCCCCAGACGTCTAGCGGGACCATCATGTATACCACCGGGGAGCTGTTTTTT	CASPQTSSGTIMYTTGELFF
TRBV5-1	TRBJ2-1	few	TRBD2	TGCGCCAGCAGCCCCGATTGGGGGGGCAATGAGCAGTTCTTC	CASSPDWGGNEQFF
TRBV29-1	TRBJ2-7	-	-	TGCAGCGTTGCATCGGTGAACTCCTACGAGCAGTACTTC	CSVASVNSYEQYF
TRBV10-3	TRBJ2-7	many	TRBD2	TGTGCCATCAGGTGGACTAGCGGTTCCTACGAGCAGTACTTC	CAIRWTSGSYEQYF
TRBV10-3	TRBJ2-3	once	-	TGTGCCACGAATAGGCGGGGTCACACAGATACGCAGTATTTT	CATNRRGHTDTQYF
TRBV5-1	TRBJ1-4	few	TRBD1	TGCGCCAGCAGGCCGGGACAGGGGGCTTCTAATGAAAAACTGTTTTTT	CASRPGQGASNEKLFF
TRBV24-1	TRBJ2-3	-	TRBD2	TGTGCCACCAGTGACCCGACTAGCGGGGACCCCACAGATACGCAGTACTTT	CATSDPTSGDPTDTQYF
TRBV20-1	TRBJ2-3	-	-	TGCAGTGCTAGAGATGTTAATAGCGGCACAGATACGCAGTATTTT	CSARDVNSGTDTQYF
TRBV28	TRBJ2-1	many	-	TGTGCCAGCAGTTACCGGCACAAGGGAGGCCACCTCTACAATGAGCAGTTCTTC	CASSYRHKGGHLYNEQFF
TRBV20-1	TRBJ2-3	few	TRBD2	TGCAGTGCTAAGACTAGCGGGAACGCAGATACGCAGTATTTT	CSAKTSGNADTQYF